This TCR beta chain was retrieved from a study of pediatric ulcerative colitis. This clone occurred a few times. Germline CDR1 is SGHNT and CDR2 is YYREEE (reference sequence). V dropped 5 bases and J dropped 5 bases, with 19 bases sitting between them. The CDR3 loop spans 15 amino acids. Each sample received Survey-level depth of up to 500,000 reads. The data were produced by immunoSEQ multiplex PCR, yet TCRdb's version contains in-frame clones alone and is incomplete. The sample has tens of thousands of clones; over 70% are singletons. This chain uses TRBV5-4 with TRBJ1-1; unclear D gene. Material: blood. This TCR was sampled from a boy younger than 18 with moderate ulcerative colitis. CDR3 DNA sequence: TGTGCCAGCAGGAGAGGGCCAGCATCAAGAACTGAAGCTTTCTTT. Residues: CASRRGPASRTEAFF.